These T cell receptor beta chains were read from a single sample in a study of blood T cell repertoires in COVID-19. Method: immunoSEQ multiplex PCR; TCRdb's copy keeps in-frame clones and lacks some. This sample has under 350,000 clones, with around 88% found just once. Material: peripheral blood. The receptors derive from a man aged 35-49 years with acute or convalescent COVID-19. The CDR3 runs from the conserved cysteine through the conserved F or W. D genes are given only for firm matches. Clone size is not always given. Where it is, it says once, few, many or a class for expanded clones.

D gene,clone size,J gene,V gene,CDR3 protein,CDR3 DNA
NA,NA,TRBJ1-5,TRBV2,CASSQQGDSNQPQHF,TGTGCCAGCAGCCAACAGGGAGATAGCAATCAGCCCCAGCATTTT
TRBD1,NA,TRBJ1-6,TRBV10-3,CAISDWAGGSPLHF,TGTGCCATCAGTGATTGGGCAGGGGGCTCACCCCTCCACTTT
NA,NA,TRBJ1-2,TRBV10-3,CATLKRNQDGYTF,TGTGCCACTCTTAAGCGGAATCAGGATGGCTACACCTTC
TRBD1,NA,TRBJ1-2,TRBV7-6,CASSLGGTGGIGGYTF,TGTGCCAGCAGCCTGGGAGGGACAGGGGGCATAGGTGGCTACACCTTC
TRBD1,NA,TRBJ1-2,TRBV6-5,CAIEGTVIYYTF,TGTGCCATCGAGGGGACAGTCATATACTACACCTTC
TRBD2,NA,TRBJ2-3,TRBV6-5,CASSLAGASTDTQYF,TGTGCCAGCAGTTTAGCGGGAGCCAGCACAGATACGCAGTATTTT
TRBD1,few,TRBJ2-6,TRBV10-2,CASSEDRGRAGANVLTF,TGCGCCAGCAGTGAGGACAGGGGGCGGGCTGGGGCCAACGTCCTGACTTTC
TRBD1,NA,TRBJ1-6,TRBV6-1,CASSEDRGSPLHF,TGTGCCAGCAGTGAAGACAGGGGATCACCCCTCCACTTT
TRBD1,NA,TRBJ1-1,TRBV5-1,CASSPGQGTMNTEAFF,TGCGCCAGCAGCCCCGGACAGGGGACGATGAACACTGAAGCTTTCTTT
NA,NA,TRBJ2-3,TRBV9,CASSASGASGTDTQYF,TGTGCCAGCAGCGCCTCGGGGGCTAGCGGAACAGATACGCAGTATTTT
NA,once,TRBJ1-5,TRBV2,CASSEYGRDNQPQHF,TGTGCCAGCAGTGAATATGGCAGGGACAATCAGCCCCAGCATTTT
NA,few,TRBJ1-1,TRBV14,CASSQTDNTEAFF,TGTGCCAGCAGCCAGACAGATAACACTGAAGCTTTCTTT
NA,NA,TRBJ1-1,TRBV7-2,CASSFDRLMNTEAFF,TGTGCCAGCAGCTTCGACAGGTTAATGAACACTGAAGCTTTCTTT
TRBD1,NA,TRBJ1-2,TRBV15,CATSSRDSDNYGYTF,TGTGCCACCAGCAGCCGGGACAGCGATAACTATGGCTACACCTTC
TRBD1,NA,TRBJ1-2,TRBV10-3,CAISESQGVRGYTF,TGTGCCATCAGTGAGTCCCAGGGGGTTAGGGGCTACACCTTC
NA,NA,TRBJ2-7,TRBV25-1,CASSDSGTFAYEQYF,TGTGCCAGCAGTGATTCCGGGACATTCGCCTACGAGCAGTACTTC
NA,NA,TRBJ1-1,TRBV3-1/TRBV3-2,CASNQGVGTEAFF,TGTGCCAGCAACCAGGGAGTGGGCACTGAAGCTTTCTTT
TRBD1,NA,TRBJ1-1,TRBV6-4,CASSADRQGRAEAFF,TGTGCCAGCAGTGCAGACCGACAGGGGCGCGCTGAAGCTTTCTTT
NA,NA,TRBJ2-7,TRBV11-2,CASSSTRSSYEQYF,TGTGCCAGCAGCTCAACCCGCAGCTCCTACGAGCAGTACTTC
TRBD1,NA,TRBJ1-1,TRBV19,CASSIWTGVGTEAFF,TGTGCCAGTAGTATTTGGACAGGGGTGGGCACTGAAGCTTTCTTT
NA,NA,TRBJ1-1,TRBV6-5,CASSPLGEMAFF,TGTGCCAGCAGTCCCCTGGGAGAGATGGCTTTCTTT
NA,NA,TRBJ1-1,TRBV10-3,CAISDASLGHAEAFF,TGTGCCATCAGTGACGCCTCCTTGGGACACGCTGAAGCTTTCTTT
NA,NA,TRBJ1-4,TRBV5-1,CASSLTGLNEKLFF,TGCGCCAGCAGCCTAACAGGGTTGAATGAAAAACTGTTTTTT
TRBD1,NA,TRBJ1-5,TRBV6-6,CASALQGGDQPQHF,TGTGCCAGCGCACTACAGGGGGGGGACCAGCCCCAGCATTTT
NA,NA,TRBJ2-3,TRBV10-1,CASRAGPRGDTQYF,TGCGCCAGCAGGGCTGGGCCCAGGGGAGATACGCAGTATTTT
NA,NA,TRBJ1-2,TRBV2,CASSGGPEYGYTF,TGTGCCAGCAGTGGAGGGCCTGAGTATGGCTACACCTTC
NA,NA,TRBJ1-1,TRBV10-3,CAISSGAMNTEAFF,TGTGCCATCAGTTCCGGAGCGATGAACACTGAAGCTTTCTTT
TRBD1,once,TRBJ1-4,TRBV5-1,CASSLATGGVGKLFF,TGCGCCAGCAGCTTGGCCACAGGGGGCGTCGGAAAACTGTTTTTT
NA,NA,TRBJ1-3,TRBV6-5,CASKERSSGNTIYF,TGTGCCAGCAAGGAGAGATCCTCTGGAAACACCATATATTTT
NA,NA,TRBJ1-2,TRBV5-1,CASSLQGFGYTF,TGCGCCAGCAGCTTGCAGGGGTTCGGCTACACCTTC
TRBD1,NA,TRBJ2-3,TRBV20-1,CSASEGQGIADTQYF,TGCAGTGCTAGTGAAGGACAGGGAATAGCAGATACGCAGTATTTT
NA,NA,TRBJ2-2,TRBV15,CATGLGGDTGELFF,TGTGCCACTGGACTGGGGGGAGACACCGGGGAGCTGTTTTTT
TRBD2,NA,TRBJ2-1,TRBV3-1/TRBV3-2,CASSQDNLAGGLNEQFF,TGTGCCAGCAGCCAAGATAATTTAGCGGGGGGGCTCAATGAGCAGTTCTTC
NA,NA,TRBJ2-3,TRBV21-1,CASSNFDGGARDTQYF,TGTGCCAGCAGCAATTTCGACGGGGGGGCCCGAGATACGCAGTATTTT
TRBD1,NA,TRBJ1-3,TRBV14,CASSHRDSGNTIYF,TGTGCCAGCAGCCACCGGGACAGTGGAAACACCATATATTTT
TRBD1,NA,TRBJ1-1,TRBV4-1,CASSQDGGPGGTGDRQSTEAFF,TGCGCCAGCAGCCAAGATGGGGGTCCGGGTGGGACAGGGGATAGACAATCCACTGAAGCTTTCTTT
NA,NA,TRBJ2-1,TRBV23-1,CASSRLDGGHNEQFF,TGCGCCAGCAGTCGCCTCGATGGGGGCCACAATGAGCAGTTCTTC